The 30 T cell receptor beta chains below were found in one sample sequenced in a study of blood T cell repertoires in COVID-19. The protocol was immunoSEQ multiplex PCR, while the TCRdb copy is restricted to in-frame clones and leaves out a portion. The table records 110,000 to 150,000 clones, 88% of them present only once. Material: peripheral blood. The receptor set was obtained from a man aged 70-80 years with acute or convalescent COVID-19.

The CDR3 region is CASSPKGTGNSYNSPLHF. For the CDR3, the DNA is TGTGCCAGTAGTCCCAAAGGGACAGGGAACTCCTATAATTCACCCCTCCACTTT. This chain links TRBV19 with TRBJ1-6; TRBD1 matches 9 bases. J gave up 0 bases and V 5 bases, and 8 bases lay outside the gene matches. This CDR3 spans 18 amino acids. In germline, CDR1 is LNHDA, CDR2 SQIVND (reference sequence).

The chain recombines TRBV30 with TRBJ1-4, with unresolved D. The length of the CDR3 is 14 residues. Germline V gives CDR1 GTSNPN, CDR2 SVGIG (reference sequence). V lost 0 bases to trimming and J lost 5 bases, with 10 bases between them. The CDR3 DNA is TGTGCCTGGAGTGTAAAGGACTCCAATGAAAAACTGTTTTTT. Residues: CAWSVKDSNEKLFF.

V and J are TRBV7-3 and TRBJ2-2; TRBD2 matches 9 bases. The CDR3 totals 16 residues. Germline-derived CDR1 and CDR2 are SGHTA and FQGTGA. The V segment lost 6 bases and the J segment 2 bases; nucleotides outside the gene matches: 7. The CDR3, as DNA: TGTGCCAGCAGAGTAGGAGCGGGAGGTAACACCGGGGAGCTGTTTTTT. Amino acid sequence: CASRVGAGGNTGELFF.

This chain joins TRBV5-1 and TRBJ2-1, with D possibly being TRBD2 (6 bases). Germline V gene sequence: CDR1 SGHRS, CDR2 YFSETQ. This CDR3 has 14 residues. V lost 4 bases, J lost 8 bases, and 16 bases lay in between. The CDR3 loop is CASSGGDFSDEQFF. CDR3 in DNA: TGCGCCAGCAGCGGAGGGGACTTTTCGGATGAGCAGTTCTTC. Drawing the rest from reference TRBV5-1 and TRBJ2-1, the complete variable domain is KAGVTQTPRYLIKTRGQQVTLSCSPISGHRSVSWYQQTPGQGLQFLFEYFSETQRNKGNFPGRFSGRQFSNSRSEMNVSTLELGDSALYLCASSGGDFSDEQFFGPGTRLTVL.

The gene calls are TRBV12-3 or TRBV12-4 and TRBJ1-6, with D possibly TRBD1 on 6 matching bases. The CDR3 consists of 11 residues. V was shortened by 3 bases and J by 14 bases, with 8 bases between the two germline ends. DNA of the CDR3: TGTGCCAGCAGTTTGGGACAATCCCTCCACTTT. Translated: CASSLGQSLHF.

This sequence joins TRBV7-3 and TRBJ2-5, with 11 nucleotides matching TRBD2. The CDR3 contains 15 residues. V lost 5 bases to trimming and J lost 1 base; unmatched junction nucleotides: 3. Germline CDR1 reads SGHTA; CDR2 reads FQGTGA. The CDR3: CASSKTSGIQETQYF. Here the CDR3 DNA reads TGTGCCAGCAGCAAGACTAGCGGGATCCAAGAGACCCAGTACTTC.

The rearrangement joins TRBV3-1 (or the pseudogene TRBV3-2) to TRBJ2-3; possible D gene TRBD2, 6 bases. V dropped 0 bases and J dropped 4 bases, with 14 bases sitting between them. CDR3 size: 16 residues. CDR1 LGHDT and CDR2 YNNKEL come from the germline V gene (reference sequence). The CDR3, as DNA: TGTGCCAGCAGCCAAGACGGCTCGGGAGTGGCAGATACGCAGTATTTT. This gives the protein CASSQDGSGVADTQYF.

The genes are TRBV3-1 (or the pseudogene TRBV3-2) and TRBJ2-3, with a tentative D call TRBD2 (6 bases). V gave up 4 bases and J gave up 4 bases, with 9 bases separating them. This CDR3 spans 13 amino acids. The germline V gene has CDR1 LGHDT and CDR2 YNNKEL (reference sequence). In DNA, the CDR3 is TGTGCCAGCAGCCCGCCGGGGGCAGATACGCAGTATTTT. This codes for CASSPPGADTQYF.

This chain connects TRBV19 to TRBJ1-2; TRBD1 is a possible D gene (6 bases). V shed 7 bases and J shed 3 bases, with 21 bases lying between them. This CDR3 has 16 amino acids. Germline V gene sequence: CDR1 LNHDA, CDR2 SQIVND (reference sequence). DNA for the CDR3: TGTGCCAGTACCCGAAAGGGGGGGACCGCATACTATGGCTACACCTTC. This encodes CASTRKGGTAYYGYTF.

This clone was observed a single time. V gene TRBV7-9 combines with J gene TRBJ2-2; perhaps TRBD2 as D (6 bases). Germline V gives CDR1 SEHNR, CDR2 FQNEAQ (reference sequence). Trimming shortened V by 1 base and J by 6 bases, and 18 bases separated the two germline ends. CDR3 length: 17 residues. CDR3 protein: CASSLGGANPFPGELFF. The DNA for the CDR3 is TGTGCCAGCAGCTTAGGCGGGGCCAACCCGTTCCCCGGGGAGCTGTTTTTT.

CDR3 bases: TGTGCCAGCAGCTTAGAAGGGGCCGACTCCCCGGTCACCATATATTTT. Its protein product is CASSLEGADSPVTIYF. The chain has TRBV11-2 and TRBJ1-3, with a tentative D call TRBD1 (5 bases). The germline gives CDR1 SGHAT, CDR2 FQNNGV. V lost 0 bases and J lost 9, with 18 bases in between. The CDR3 covers 16 residues. Full variable domain (outside the CDR3, taken from reference TRBV11-2 and TRBJ1-3): EAGVAQSPRYKIIEKRQSVAFWCNPISGHATLYWYQQILGQGPKLLIQFQNNGVVDDSQLPKDRFSAERLKGVDSTLKIQPAKLEDSAVYLCASSLEGADSPVTIYFGEGSWLTVV.

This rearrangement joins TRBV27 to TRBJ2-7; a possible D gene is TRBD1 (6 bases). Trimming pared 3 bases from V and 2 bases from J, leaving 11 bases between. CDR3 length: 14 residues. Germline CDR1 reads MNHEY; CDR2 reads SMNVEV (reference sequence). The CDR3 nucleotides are TGTGCCAGCAGTTTCGGGACACCCGCCTACGAGCAGTACTTC. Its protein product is CASSFGTPAYEQYF.

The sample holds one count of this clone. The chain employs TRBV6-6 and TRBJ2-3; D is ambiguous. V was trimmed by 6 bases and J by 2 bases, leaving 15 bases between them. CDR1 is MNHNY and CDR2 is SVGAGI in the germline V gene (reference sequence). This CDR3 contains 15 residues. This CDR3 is CASSPGFFNTDTQYF. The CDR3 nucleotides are TGTGCCAGCAGCCCAGGCTTTTTCAACACAGATACGCAGTATTTT.

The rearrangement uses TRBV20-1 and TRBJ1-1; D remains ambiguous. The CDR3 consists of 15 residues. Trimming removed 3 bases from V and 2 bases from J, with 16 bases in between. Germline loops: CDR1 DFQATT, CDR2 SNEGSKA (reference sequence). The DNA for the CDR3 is TGCAGTGCTAGTACTGACTTGATGGTCAACACTGAAGCTTTCTTT. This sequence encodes CSASTDLMVNTEAFF.

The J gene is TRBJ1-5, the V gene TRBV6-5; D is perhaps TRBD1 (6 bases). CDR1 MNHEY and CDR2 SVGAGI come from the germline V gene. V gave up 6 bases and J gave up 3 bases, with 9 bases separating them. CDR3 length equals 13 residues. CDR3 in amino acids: CASRRTVNQPQHF. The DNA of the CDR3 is TGTGCCAGCAGACGGACAGTCAATCAGCCCCAGCATTTT.

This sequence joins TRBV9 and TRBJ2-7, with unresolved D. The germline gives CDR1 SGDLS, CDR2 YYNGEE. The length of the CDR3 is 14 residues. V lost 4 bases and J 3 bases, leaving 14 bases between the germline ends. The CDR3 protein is CASSSLGRFYEQYF. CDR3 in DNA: TGTGCCAGCAGCTCTCTCGGCAGGTTCTACGAGCAGTACTTC.

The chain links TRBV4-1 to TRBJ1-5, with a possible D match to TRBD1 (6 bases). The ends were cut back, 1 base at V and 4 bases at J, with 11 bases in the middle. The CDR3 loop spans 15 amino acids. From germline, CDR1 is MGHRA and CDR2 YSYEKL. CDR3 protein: CASSQGTGRNQPQHF. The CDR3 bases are TGCGCCAGCAGCCAAGGTACAGGGCGAAATCAGCCCCAGCATTTT.

CDR3 sequence: CASSSQGARDTEAFF. The CDR3 DNA reads TGTGCCAGCAGCTCACAGGGGGCGCGGGACACTGAAGCTTTCTTT. The rearrangement uses TRBV2 and TRBJ1-1; 9 bases align to TRBD1. The CDR3 contains 15 residues. Trimming cost V 6 bases and J 3 bases; bases outside gene matches: 8. CDR1 SNHLY and CDR2 FYNNEI come from the germline V gene.

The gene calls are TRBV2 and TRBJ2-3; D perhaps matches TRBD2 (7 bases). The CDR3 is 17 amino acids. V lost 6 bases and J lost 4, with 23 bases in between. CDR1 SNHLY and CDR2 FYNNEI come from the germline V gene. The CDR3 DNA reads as TGTGCCAGCAGGGTTCTAGGGGGGGCGAGGACTCCAGATACGCAGTATTTT. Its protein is CASRVLGGARTPDTQYF.

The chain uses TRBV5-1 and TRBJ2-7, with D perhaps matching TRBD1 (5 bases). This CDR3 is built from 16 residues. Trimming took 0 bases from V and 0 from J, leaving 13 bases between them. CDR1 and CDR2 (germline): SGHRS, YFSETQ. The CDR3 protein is CASSLEVGRDSYEQYF. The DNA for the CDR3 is TGCGCCAGCAGCTTGGAGGTTGGCAGGGACTCCTACGAGCAGTACTTC. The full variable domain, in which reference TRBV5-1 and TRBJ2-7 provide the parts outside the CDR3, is KAGVTQTPRYLIKTRGQQVTLSCSPISGHRSVSWYQQTPGQGLQFLFEYFSETQRNKGNFPGRFSGRQFSNSRSEMNVSTLELGDSALYLCASSLEVGRDSYEQYFGPGTRLTVT.

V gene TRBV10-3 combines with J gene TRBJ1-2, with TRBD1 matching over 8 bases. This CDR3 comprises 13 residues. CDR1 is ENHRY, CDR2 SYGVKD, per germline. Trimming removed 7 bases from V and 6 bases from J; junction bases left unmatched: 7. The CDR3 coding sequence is TGTGCCATCACCCTAGGACAGGGCGATGGCTACACCTTC. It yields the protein CAITLGQGDGYTF.

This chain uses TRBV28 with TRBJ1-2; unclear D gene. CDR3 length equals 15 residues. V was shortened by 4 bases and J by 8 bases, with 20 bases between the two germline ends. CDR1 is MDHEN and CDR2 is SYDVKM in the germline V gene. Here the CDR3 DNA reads TGTGCCAGCAGTTCGGCGGCACCCGGGATGAGGGGCTACACCTTC. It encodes CASSSAAPGMRGYTF.

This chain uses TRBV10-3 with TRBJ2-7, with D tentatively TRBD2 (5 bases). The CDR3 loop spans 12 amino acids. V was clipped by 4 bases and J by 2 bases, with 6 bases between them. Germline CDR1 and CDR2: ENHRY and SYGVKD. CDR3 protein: CAISGETYEQYF. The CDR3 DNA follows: TGTGCCATCAGTGGGGAGACCTACGAGCAGTACTTC.

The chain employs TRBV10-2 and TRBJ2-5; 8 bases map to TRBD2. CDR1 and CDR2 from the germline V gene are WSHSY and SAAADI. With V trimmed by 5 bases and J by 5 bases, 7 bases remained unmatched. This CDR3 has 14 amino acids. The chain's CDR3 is CASSKNGGAETQYF. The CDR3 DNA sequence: TGCGCCAGCAGTAAAAACGGGGGGGCCGAGACCCAGTACTTC.

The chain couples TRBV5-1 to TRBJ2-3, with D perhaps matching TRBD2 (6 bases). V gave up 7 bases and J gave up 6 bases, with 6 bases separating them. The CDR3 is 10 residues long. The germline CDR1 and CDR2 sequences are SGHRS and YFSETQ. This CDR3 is CASGGDTQYF. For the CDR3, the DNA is TGCGCCAGCGGAGGGGATACGCAGTATTTT. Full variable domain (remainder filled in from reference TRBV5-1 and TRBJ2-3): KAGVTQTPRYLIKTRGQQVTLSCSPISGHRSVSWYQQTPGQGLQFLFEYFSETQRNKGNFPGRFSGRQFSNSRSEMNVSTLELGDSALYLCASGGDTQYFGPGTRLTVL.

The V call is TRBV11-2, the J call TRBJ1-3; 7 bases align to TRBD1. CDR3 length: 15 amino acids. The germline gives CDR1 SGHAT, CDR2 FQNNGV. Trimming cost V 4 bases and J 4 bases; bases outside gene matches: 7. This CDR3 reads CASSSQTGAGNTIYF. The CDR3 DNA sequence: TGTGCCAGCAGCTCACAAACAGGGGCAGGAAACACCATATATTTT.

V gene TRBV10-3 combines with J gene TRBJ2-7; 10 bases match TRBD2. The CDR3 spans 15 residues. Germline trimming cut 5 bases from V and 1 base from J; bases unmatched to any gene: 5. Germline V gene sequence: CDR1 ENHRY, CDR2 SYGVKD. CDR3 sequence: CAISKSSGSSYEQYF. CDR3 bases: TGTGCCATCAGTAAATCTAGCGGGAGTTCCTACGAGCAGTACTTC.

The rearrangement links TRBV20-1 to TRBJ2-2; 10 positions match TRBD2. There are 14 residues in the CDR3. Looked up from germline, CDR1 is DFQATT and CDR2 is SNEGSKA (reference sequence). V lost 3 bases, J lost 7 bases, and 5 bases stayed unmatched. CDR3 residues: CSASLAGVGGELFF. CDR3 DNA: TGCAGTGCTAGTCTAGCGGGAGTTGGCGGGGAGCTGTTTTTT.

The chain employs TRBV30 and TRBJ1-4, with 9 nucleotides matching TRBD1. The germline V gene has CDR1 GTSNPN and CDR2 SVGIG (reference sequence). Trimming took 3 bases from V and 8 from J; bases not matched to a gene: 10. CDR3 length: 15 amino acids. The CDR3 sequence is CAWSADRTGDEKLFF. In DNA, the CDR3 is TGTGCCTGGAGCGCGGATCGGACAGGGGACGAAAAACTGTTTTTT.

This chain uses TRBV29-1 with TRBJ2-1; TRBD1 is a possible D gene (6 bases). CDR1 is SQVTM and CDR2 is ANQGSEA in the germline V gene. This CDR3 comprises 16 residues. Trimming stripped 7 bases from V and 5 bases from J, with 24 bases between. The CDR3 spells CSAALIGTLLDNEQFF. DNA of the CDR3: TGCAGCGCCGCTCTTATTGGGACACTCTTAGACAATGAGCAGTTCTTC.